This TCR beta chain stems from a study of shared clonotypes between healthy human individuals. Findings and limits, study-wide: It was only blood that was sampled, and tissue repertoires likely differ.

J gave up 3 bases and V 2 bases, and 9 bases lay outside the gene matches. CDR3 length equals 16 residues. Germline assignment: CDR1 MNHNS and CDR2 SASEGT. Clones were read by immunoSEQ multiplex PCR, and TCRdb kept only the in-frame ones, dropping some. The table includes about 1,900,000 clones, just under 95% detected once. Naive CD8 cells lacked CD45RO, underwent positive selection for CCR7 and left out terminally differentiated effector memory CD45RA+ cells. Regarding this clone: The antigen is unknown.

The chain joins TRBV6-1 to TRBJ2-5; 7 nucleotides align to TRBD1. Sequencing used naive CD8+ T cells sorted from blood. This TCR came from a man younger than 35 in good health. CDR3: CASSERWTGEEETQYF. In DNA, the CDR3 is TGTGCCAGCAGTGAACGTTGGACAGGAGAAGAAGAGACCCAGTACTTC.